This is a list of T cell receptor beta chains from one sample in a study of T cells in narcolepsy. TCRdb's copy holds only in-frame clones and misses some; the assay was immunoSEQ multiplex PCR. The table includes fewer than 40,000 clones, under 85% detected once. The sequencing input was CD45RA- memory CD4+ T cells from PBMCs. The origin of the receptors is a human donor with narcolepsy. Both conserved end residues are part of each CDR3.

v_call,cdr3_length,cdr3_aa
TRBV4-3,14,CASSQDLAVGGYTF
TRBV5-8,19,CASSLLGLESGGSRDTQYF
TRBV7-3,14,CASRASGNTGELFF
TRBV4-3,14,CASSQDALAASQYF
TRBV7-6,15,CASSDRGSQNTEAFF
TRBV9,14,CASSPTGGAETQYF
TRBV28,13,CATLEAGAVGYTF
TRBV7-7,13,CASSPGNAGELFF
TRBV18,14,CASSQRGDPFGYTF
TRBV27,16,CARTTGTISSGNTIYF
TRBV19,15,CASSTRQGGNQPQHF
TRBV5-5,18,CASSLGLEGSSYNSPLHF
TRBV6-6,13,CAISPGGNQPQHF
TRBV28,14,CASRGTGSNQPQHF
TRBV9,16,CASSQGTSGNTDTQYF
TRBV23-1,15,CASSNYRDGAGELFF
TRBV11-1,14,CASSLAREYTEAFF
TRBV7-2,14,CASSLSVSPNTIYF
TRBV4-2,14,CASSQAQGADGYTF
TRBV21-1,17,CASSRWGRQFVGNTIYF
TRBV2,15,CASSGEGGGSYEQYF
TRBV7-2,15,CASSLQGSSSYEQYF
TRBV5-1,14,CASSLGTANQPQHF
TRBV5-4,14,CASSLGGAGEKLFF
TRBV7-7,17,CASSLAGRGQGVVTQYF
TRBV19,14,CASSIWGMNTEAFF
TRBV19,12,CASSISQGPQHF
TRBV29-1,14,CSVEPGRWNTEAFF
TRBV10-3,11,CATASTDTQYF
TRBV9,15,CASSVGLAGGGEQYF
TRBV21-1,13,CASSRDRGTEAFF
TRBV30,15,CAYRDRGHRNQPQHF
TRBV5-4,13,CASSTRTELSQYF